Listed below are T cell receptor beta chains from one sample, sequenced in a study of blood T cell repertoires in COVID-19. Profiling relied on immunoSEQ multiplex PCR, and the TCRdb table lists in-frame clones only, not all of them. The table includes a few hundred thousand clones, approximately 89% detected once. Sequenced: PBMCs or T cells enriched from blood (not recorded which). The receptors were sampled from a woman in her forties or fifties who had been exposed to COVID-19. CDR3s include the opening cysteine and the closing phenylalanine or tryptophan. Fields, in order: D gene, J gene, V gene, clone size, CDR3 protein, CDR3 DNA. The D gene is left open where the match is weak. Only part of the rows carry a size: once, few, many, or a class if the clone is expanded.

D gene: TRBD1
J gene: TRBJ2-7
V gene: TRBV27
clone size: -
CDR3 protein: CASRPRDRGYEQYF
CDR3 DNA: TGTGCCAGCAGGCCACGGGACAGGGGCTACGAGCAGTACTTC

D gene: -
J gene: TRBJ1-6
V gene: TRBV28
clone size: once
CDR3 protein: CASSPGHYNSPLHF
CDR3 DNA: TGTGCCAGCAGTCCTGGACATTATAATTCACCCCTCCACTTT

D gene: -
J gene: TRBJ1-1
V gene: TRBV18
clone size: -
CDR3 protein: CASSPPIEAVTEAFF
CDR3 DNA: TGTGCCAGCTCACCACCCATAGAGGCGGTCACTGAAGCTTTCTTT

D gene: TRBD2
J gene: TRBJ2-3
V gene: TRBV5-1
clone size: -
CDR3 protein: CASSRTSGGPDTQYF
CDR3 DNA: TGCGCCAGCAGTAGGACTAGCGGGGGACCAGATACGCAGTATTTT

D gene: TRBD1
J gene: TRBJ2-5
V gene: TRBV7-9
clone size: -
CDR3 protein: CASSLKGTGGETQYF
CDR3 DNA: TGTGCCAGCAGCTTAAAGGGGACAGGGGGAGAGACCCAGTACTTC

D gene: -
J gene: TRBJ2-7
V gene: TRBV2
clone size: once
CDR3 protein: CASSVSGLASYEQYF
CDR3 DNA: TGTGCCAGCAGTGTTTCGGGACTTGCCTCCTACGAGCAGTACTTC

D gene: -
J gene: TRBJ2-2
V gene: TRBV11-3
clone size: -
CDR3 protein: CASSLSQGNTGELFF
CDR3 DNA: TGTGCCAGCAGCTTAAGCCAGGGGAACACCGGGGAGCTGTTTTTT

D gene: -
J gene: TRBJ2-2
V gene: TRBV28
clone size: -
CDR3 protein: CASNLQGYGELFF
CDR3 DNA: TGTGCCAGCAATTTACAGGGCTACGGGGAGCTGTTTTTT

D gene: TRBD2
J gene: TRBJ2-3
V gene: TRBV5-4
clone size: -
CDR3 protein: CASSLLLAGGGGTDTQYF
CDR3 DNA: TGTGCCAGCAGCTTGTTGCTAGCGGGGGGCGGGGGCACAGATACGCAGTATTTT

D gene: TRBD1
J gene: TRBJ1-2
V gene: TRBV4-1
clone size: -
CDR3 protein: CASAATGGYGYTF
CDR3 DNA: TGCGCCAGCGCCGCCACAGGGGGTTATGGCTACACCTTC

D gene: -
J gene: TRBJ2-6
V gene: TRBV11-1
clone size: -
CDR3 protein: CASSLTTISGANVLTF
CDR3 DNA: TGTGCCAGCAGCTTGACAACGATCTCTGGGGCCAACGTCCTGACTTTC

D gene: -
J gene: TRBJ1-5
V gene: TRBV7-9
clone size: -
CDR3 protein: CASSSGLWNQPQHF
CDR3 DNA: TGTGCCAGCAGCTCAGGGCTTTGGAATCAGCCCCAGCATTTT

D gene: TRBD1
J gene: TRBJ1-5
V gene: TRBV30
clone size: -
CDR3 protein: CAWSPYRDRTSNQPQHF
CDR3 DNA: TGTGCCTGGAGTCCCTACAGGGACAGAACTAGCAATCAGCCCCAGCATTTT

D gene: TRBD1
J gene: TRBJ1-2
V gene: TRBV7-2
clone size: -
CDR3 protein: CASSLDGQAGYTF
CDR3 DNA: TGTGCCAGCAGCTTAGACGGACAGGCTGGCTACACCTTC

D gene: -
J gene: TRBJ2-7
V gene: TRBV5-4
clone size: -
CDR3 protein: CASSLEQGDLYEQYF
CDR3 DNA: TGTGCCAGCAGCTTGGAGCAGGGTGACCTTTACGAGCAGTACTTC

D gene: TRBD1
J gene: TRBJ1-1
V gene: TRBV19
clone size: -
CDR3 protein: CASSSKDRGVTEAFF
CDR3 DNA: TGTGCCAGTAGTTCGAAAGACAGGGGGGTAACTGAAGCTTTCTTT

D gene: -
J gene: TRBJ2-3
V gene: TRBV6-5
clone size: -
CDR3 protein: CASRQVFTDTQYF
CDR3 DNA: TGTGCCAGCAGACAGGTGTTCACAGATACGCAGTATTTT

D gene: -
J gene: TRBJ2-2
V gene: TRBV28
clone size: -
CDR3 protein: CASSLWAGGDDTGELFF
CDR3 DNA: TGTGCCAGCAGTTTATGGGCCGGAGGCGATGACACCGGGGAGCTGTTTTTT

D gene: -
J gene: TRBJ1-2
V gene: TRBV28
clone size: -
CDR3 protein: CASSPRGYGYTF
CDR3 DNA: TGTGCCAGCAGCCCGAGGGGGTATGGCTACACCTTC

D gene: -
J gene: TRBJ1-1
V gene: TRBV19
clone size: -
CDR3 protein: CASSPGRILDTEAFF
CDR3 DNA: TGTGCCAGTAGTCCCGGGAGAATATTGGACACTGAAGCTTTCTTT

D gene: -
J gene: TRBJ1-2
V gene: TRBV10-3
clone size: once
CDR3 protein: CAASGWGNYGYTF
CDR3 DNA: TGTGCCGCCAGCGGTTGGGGAAACTATGGCTACACCTTC

D gene: TRBD1
J gene: TRBJ1-1
V gene: TRBV2
clone size: -
CDR3 protein: CASRDRTYTEAFF
CDR3 DNA: TGTGCCAGCAGGGACAGGACTTACACTGAAGCTTTCTTT

D gene: -
J gene: TRBJ1-4
V gene: TRBV12-3/TRBV12-4
clone size: once
CDR3 protein: CASSYQREKLFF
CDR3 DNA: TGTGCCAGCAGTTATCAGAGGGAAAAACTGTTTTTT

D gene: TRBD2
J gene: TRBJ2-3
V gene: TRBV13
clone size: -
CDR3 protein: CASSYTGTSGGTDTQYF
CDR3 DNA: TGTGCCAGCAGCTATACCGGGACTAGCGGGGGCACAGATACGCAGTATTTT

D gene: TRBD1
J gene: TRBJ2-3
V gene: TRBV4-1
clone size: -
CDR3 protein: CASSQGPRQGSDTQYF
CDR3 DNA: TGCGCCAGCAGCCAAGGCCCCAGACAGGGGTCAGATACGCAGTATTTT

D gene: -
J gene: TRBJ2-7
V gene: TRBV5-1
clone size: -
CDR3 protein: CASSFVQSGYEQYF
CDR3 DNA: TGCGCCAGCAGCTTCGTCCAGTCAGGATACGAGCAGTACTTC

D gene: -
J gene: TRBJ2-7
V gene: TRBV9
clone size: -
CDR3 protein: CASSGGEDTRYEQYF
CDR3 DNA: TGTGCCAGCAGCGGCGGAGAGGACACCCGATACGAGCAGTACTTC